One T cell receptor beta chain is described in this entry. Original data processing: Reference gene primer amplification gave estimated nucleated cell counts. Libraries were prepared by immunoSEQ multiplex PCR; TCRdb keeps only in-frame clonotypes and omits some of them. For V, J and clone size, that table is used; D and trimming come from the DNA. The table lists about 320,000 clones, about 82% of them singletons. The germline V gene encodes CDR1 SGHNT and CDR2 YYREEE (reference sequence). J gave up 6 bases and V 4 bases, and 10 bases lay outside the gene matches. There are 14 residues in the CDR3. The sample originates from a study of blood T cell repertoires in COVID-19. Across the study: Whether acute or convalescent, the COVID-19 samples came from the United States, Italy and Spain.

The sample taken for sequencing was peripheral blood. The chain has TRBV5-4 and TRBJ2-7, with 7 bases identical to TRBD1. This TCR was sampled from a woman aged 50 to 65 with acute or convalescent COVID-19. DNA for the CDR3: TGTGCCAGCAGCCGAGGCGGACAGGCGGTCGAGCAGTACTTC. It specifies CASSRGGQAVEQYF.